What follows are 10 T cell receptor beta chains derived from one specimen sequenced in a study of shared clonotypes between healthy human individuals. The assay was immunoSEQ multiplex PCR, and TCRdb's table has in-frame clones only and misses some. The sample comprises fewer than 200,000 clones, approximately 61% of which are singletons, and about 9.4% rests with the top ten. The sample comprised memory CD4+ T cells sorted from blood. Subset: CD45RA-negative fraction. The receptors shown here come from a young man in good health.

This chain uses TRBV6-5 with TRBJ2-5, with D unresolved. This CDR3 is 14 amino acids long. The V gene lost 4 bases and the J gene lost 5 bases, with 14 bases spanning the gap. Per germline, CDR1 MNHEY and CDR2 SVGAGI. CDR3 in DNA: TGTGCCAGCAGTTTTTTAATGGATTGGGAGACCCAGTACTTC. Translation gives CASSFLMDWETQYF.

J is TRBJ1-2 and V is TRBV5-8; weak D call: TRBD1 (6 bases). Trimming removed 4 bases from V and 7 bases from J, with 11 bases in between. Germline V lookup: CDR1 SGHTS, CDR2 YDEGEE. This CDR3 spans 12 amino acids. CDR3 region: CASSLNRAGYTF. CDR3 nucleotides: TGTGCCAGCAGCCTGAACAGGGCTGGCTACACCTTC.

This clone was seen a few times. The rearrangement joins TRBV18 to TRBJ1-2; TRBD1 aligns across 11 bases. The germline CDR1 and CDR2 sequences are KGHSH and LQKENI. The J segment lost 6 bases and the V segment lost 0 bases, leaving 6 bases of the junction unmatched. The CDR3 sequence is 16 residues long. The CDR3 nucleotides read TGTGCCAGCTCACCACCGATGGGACAGGGGGTCGATGGCTACACCTTC. Translating gives CASSPPMGQGVDGYTF.

The chain links TRBV5-1 to TRBJ2-3, with 7 bases matching TRBD2. CDR3 length equals 15 residues. Germline CDR1 and CDR2: SGHRS and YFSETQ. Trimming took 0 bases from V and 2 from J; bases not matched to a gene: 3. Written as DNA, the CDR3 is TGCGCCAGCAGCTTGGCGGGACTATCCACAGATACGCAGTATTTT. Protein product: CASSLAGLSTDTQYF.

This chain uses TRBV19 with TRBJ2-1; D gene ambiguous. V was shortened by 7 bases and J by 5 bases, with 12 bases between the two germline ends. Germline V gene data show CDR1 as LNHDA and CDR2 as SQIVND (reference sequence). This CDR3 is 13 amino acids long. CDR3 protein: CASMTPPNNEQFF. The CDR3 bases are TGTGCCAGTATGACACCGCCCAACAATGAGCAGTTCTTC.

CDR3 sequence (DNA): TGTGCCAGCAGTAGTGATCTGGATCAGCCCCAGCATTTT. Translated: CASSSDLDQPQHF. J is TRBJ1-5 and V is TRBV6-5; D is ambiguous. The CDR3 is 13 residues long. Trimming stripped 5 bases from V and 5 bases from J, with 10 bases between. Germline assignment: CDR1 MNHEY and CDR2 SVGAGI.

This clone was detected once. The DNA of the CDR3 is TGTGCCAGCAGCGAACGCCGGGGCACTGAAGCTTTCTTT. This gives the protein CASSERRGTEAFF. V gene TRBV11-2 combines with J gene TRBJ1-1; no firm D call. Germline lookup yields CDR1 SGHAT and CDR2 FQNNGV. The CDR3 loop spans 13 amino acids. V lost 5 bases and J 4 bases, leaving 11 bases between the germline ends.

Remarks on this clone: A read error may explain this, as a much larger clone is one base away. The sample contains more than one DNA sequence encoding this CDR3. J is TRBJ1-5 and V is TRBV5-4; 7 nucleotides match TRBD1. The length of the CDR3 is 18 residues. Germline V CDR1 and CDR2: SGHNT, YYREEE (reference sequence). CDR3 protein: CASSKFGTVSHSNQPQHF. CDR3 nucleotides: TGTGCTAGCAGTAAATTCGGGACAGTTTCCCATAGCAATCAGCCCCAGCATTTT. Using reference TRBV5-4 and TRBJ1-5 for the parts outside the CDR3, the full variable domain is ETGVTQSPTHLIKTRGQQVTLRCSSQSGHNTVSWYQQALGQGPQFIFQYYREEENGRGNFPPRFSGLQFPNYSSELNVNALELDDSALYLCASSKFGTVSHSNQPQHFGDGTRLSIL.

V and J are TRBV9 and TRBJ2-2; possibly TRBD1 or TRBD2 for D (5 bases each). The germline V and J ends were trimmed by 0 bases and 8 bases, with 11 bases remaining between them. The CDR3 covers 14 residues. From germline, CDR1 is SGDLS and CDR2 YYNGEE. The CDR3 spells CASSVVRDDGELFF. The DNA for the CDR3 is TGTGCCAGCAGCGTAGTCAGGGACGATGGGGAGCTGTTTTTT.

The chain combines TRBV9 with TRBJ2-5; 15 positions match TRBD2. CDR1 and CDR2 from the germline V gene are SGDLS and YYNGEE. J was trimmed by 2 bases and V by 4 bases; bases with no gene match: 9. This CDR3 comprises 18 residues. The CDR3: CASSPRTSGRGIQETQYF. In DNA form, the CDR3 reads TGTGCCAGCAGCCCCCGGACTAGCGGGAGGGGGATACAAGAGACCCAGTACTTC.